One sample yielded the 9 T cell receptor beta chains listed below, sequenced in a study of T cell responses to AZD1222 COVID-19 vaccine. The protocol was immunoSEQ multiplex PCR, while the TCRdb copy is restricted to in-frame clones and leaves out a portion. The table shows about 120,000 clones, with about nine tenths occurring only once. The sequencing used peripheral blood, collected on day 0 of AZD1222 vaccination. The origin of the receptors is an adult in good health.

V gene TRBV5-6 combines with J gene TRBJ2-5; possibly TRBD1 or TRBD2 for D (5 bases each). The CDR3 totals 14 residues. Trimming removed 4 bases at V and 7 bases at J, with 17 bases between. Per germline, CDR1 SGHDT and CDR2 YYEEEE. CDR3 sequence: CASSTGTVKSTQYF. CDR3 in DNA: TGTGCCAGCAGCACTGGGACCGTCAAGTCGACCCAGTACTTC.

This CDR3 is CAISESGVGNTEAFF. Written as DNA, the CDR3 is TGTGCCATCAGTGAGTCGGGGGTGGGGAACACTGAAGCTTTCTTT. The chain joins TRBV10-3 to TRBJ1-1; D is perhaps TRBD1 (5 bases). Trimming took 0 bases from V and 1 from J, leaving 9 bases between them. From germline, CDR1 is ENHRY and CDR2 SYGVKD. The CDR3 length is 15 residues.

V gene TRBV24-1 combines with J gene TRBJ2-7; TRBD2 might be the D (5 bases). The CDR3 extends over 13 amino acids. Germline V gene sequence: CDR1 KGHDR, CDR2 SFDVKD. The V gene lost 0 bases and the J gene lost 6 bases, with 8 bases spanning the gap. Here the CDR3 DNA reads TGTGCCACCAGTGATTTGCGGGGTGGCGAGCAGTACTTC. This encodes CATSDLRGGEQYF.

The genes are TRBV6-2 or TRBV6-3 and TRBJ2-1; weak D call: TRBD2 (6 bases). Trimming took 5 bases from V and 5 from J, leaving 10 bases between them. Germline-derived CDR1 and CDR2 are MNHEY and SVGEGT. CDR3 size: 13 residues. CDR3 region: CASSRDFHNEQFF. The CDR3 DNA is TGTGCCAGCAGTCGGGACTTTCACAATGAGCAGTTCTTC.

This chain links TRBV11-2 with TRBJ2-2, with no clear D. This CDR3 spans 14 amino acids. Trimming shortened V by 5 bases and J by 7 bases, and 14 bases separated the two germline ends. Looked up from germline, CDR1 is SGHAT and CDR2 is FQNNGV. CDR3: CASSEVGSVGELFF. The CDR3 bases are TGTGCCAGCAGCGAAGTGGGATCGGTCGGGGAGCTGTTTTTT.

The rearrangement uses TRBV5-5 and TRBJ1-5; D possibly corresponds to TRBD1 (5 bases). Per germline, CDR1 SGHKS and CDR2 YYEKEE (reference sequence). The CDR3 loop spans 14 amino acids. Trimming removed 1 base from V and 7 bases from J, with 12 bases in between. This CDR3 is CASSLRGTEQPQHF. The CDR3 DNA sequence: TGTGCCAGCAGCTTGAGAGGGACGGAGCAGCCCCAGCATTTT. The full variable domain, with the rest looked up from reference TRBV5-5 and TRBJ1-5, is DAGVTQSPTHLIKTRGQQVTLRCSPISGHKSVSWYQQVLGQGPQFIFQYYEKEERGRGNFPDRFSARQFPNYSSELNVNALLLGDSALYLCASSLRGTEQPQHFGDGTRLSIL.

The chain has TRBV19 and TRBJ1-3, with D unclear. The CDR3 is 15 amino acids. Trimming shortened V by 0 bases and J by 0 bases, and 6 bases separated the two germline ends. Germline V gene data show CDR1 as LNHDA and CDR2 as SQIVND (reference sequence). The CDR3 sequence: CASSIDLLSGNTIYF. CDR3 nucleotides: TGTGCCAGTAGTATAGATCTCCTCTCTGGAAACACCATATATTTT.

The chain has TRBV24-1 and TRBJ2-1; 11 bases align to TRBD2. J was trimmed by 5 bases and V by 4 bases; bases with no gene match: 6. Germline V gives CDR1 KGHDR, CDR2 SFDVKD. The CDR3 is 16 residues long. The CDR3 here is CATSDPTSGTHNEQFF. The CDR3 DNA reads TGTGCCACCAGTGACCCGACTAGCGGGACCCACAATGAGCAGTTCTTC.

The chain couples TRBV5-1 to TRBJ1-4, with D perhaps TRBD1 (5 bases). Trimming cost V 6 bases and J 3 bases, with 15 bases left between them. Germline V gene data show CDR1 as SGHRS and CDR2 as YFSETQ. CDR3 length: 15 residues. CDR3 amino acids: CASTYGAGSNEKLFF. DNA for the CDR3: TGCGCCAGCACCTACGGGGCAGGGTCTAATGAAAAACTGTTTTTT.